One sample yielded the 8 T cell receptor beta chains listed below, sequenced in a study of blood T cell repertoires in COVID-19. This table comes from immunoSEQ multiplex PCR, and its TCRdb copy is limited to in-frame clones, with some not included. The table records 150,000 or so clones, 65% to 85% of them present only once. Material for sequencing was peripheral blood. These receptors came from a woman between 55 and 75 years old with acute or convalescent COVID-19.

The rearrangement links TRBV20-1 to TRBJ1-4; weak D call: TRBD1 (6 bases). V lost 3 bases to trimming and J lost 3 bases, with 11 bases between them. The germline CDR1 and CDR2 sequences are DFQATT and SNEGSKA (reference sequence). CDR3 length: 14 residues. CDR3 DNA sequence: TGCAGTGCTAGTCGGGGGGCCCCTAATGAAAAACTGTTTTTT. This translates into CSASRGAPNEKLFF.

The chain joins TRBV7-2 to TRBJ2-5; the D gene is possibly TRBD1 (6 bases). Germline CDR1 and CDR2: SGHTA and FQGNSA. Trimming shortened V by 8 bases and J by 5 bases, and 21 bases separated the two germline ends. The CDR3 spans 15 residues. CDR3 amino acids: CASASPTGARETQYF. CDR3 DNA sequence: TGTGCCAGCGCCTCGCCGACAGGAGCCCGGGAGACCCAGTACTTC. Full variable domain (missing parts from reference TRBV7-2 and TRBJ2-5): GAGVSQSPSNKVTEKGKDVELRCDPISGHTALYWYRQSLGQGLEFLIYFQGNSAPDKSGLPSDRFSAERTGGSVSTLTIQRTQQEDSAVYLCASASPTGARETQYFGPGTRLLVL.

This chain connects TRBV7-3 to TRBJ2-1; D might be TRBD2 (6 bases). CDR1 and CDR2 from the germline V gene are SGHTA and FQGTGA. V gave up 3 bases and J gave up 0 bases, with 9 bases separating them. The CDR3 sequence is 15 residues long. The CDR3 region has the DNA TGTGCCAGCAGCTTGGCTAGCGCCTCCTACAATGAGCAGTTCTTC. It yields the protein CASSLASASYNEQFF.

The genes are TRBV4-1 and TRBJ2-7; 8 nucleotides align to TRBD1. The CDR3 consists of 16 residues. Germline-derived CDR1 and CDR2 are MGHRA and YSYEKL. V lost 0 bases, J lost 3 bases, and 7 bases stayed unmatched. As DNA, the CDR3 is TGCGCCAGCAGCCAAGATTGGCACAGGGGGTACTACGAGCAGTACTTC. Protein sequence: CASSQDWHRGYYEQYF.

V and J are TRBV6-5 and TRBJ1-1, with D possibly TRBD1 on 5 matching bases. CDR1 MNHEY and CDR2 SVGAGI come from the germline V gene. V lost 0 bases, J lost 1 base, and 12 bases lay in between. The CDR3 runs 16 residues. In DNA form, the CDR3 reads TGTGCCAGCAGTTACTCGTCCTGGACATCGAACACTGAAGCTTTCTTT. Translating it yields CASSYSSWTSNTEAFF.

The chain has TRBV28 and TRBJ2-7; 7 positions match TRBD2. Germline values: CDR1 MDHEN, CDR2 SYDVKM. With 3 bases clipped from V and 11 bases from J, the junction kept 7 bases outside the gene matches. The CDR3 has 12 residues. CDR3: CASSFSRGGEYF. The CDR3 region has the DNA TGTGCCAGCAGTTTCTCCCGGGGAGGGGAGTACTTC.

CDR3 in amino acids: CASSKDYTITDTQYF. CDR3 bases: TGTGCCAGCAGTAAGGACTATACTATCACAGATACGCAGTATTTT. The rearrangement links TRBV27 to TRBJ2-3; perhaps TRBD2 as D (6 bases). The CDR3 contains 15 residues. V shed 5 bases and J shed 2 bases, with 14 bases lying between them. Germline CDR1 is MNHEY and CDR2 is SMNVEV (reference sequence).

The V gene is TRBV4-3, the J gene TRBJ1-1; D gene uncertain. CDR3 length equals 16 residues. The germline V gene encodes CDR1 LGHNA and CDR2 YSLEER. The V end was cut by 0 bases, the J end by 4 bases, with 15 bases between. CDR3 protein: CASSQEGRRVITEAFF. CDR3 DNA: TGCGCCAGCAGCCAAGAGGGCAGGAGGGTAATCACTGAAGCTTTCTTT.